Presented here are 28 T cell receptor beta chains from one specimen sequenced in a study of T-cell reconstitution after alpha-beta-depleted transplantation in children. A library of TCRbeta sequences, prepared with unique molecular identifiers, was generated. TCRdb redid the calling of the PCR reads with MiXCR, one entry per CDR3 protein. This sample has some 200,000 distinct CDR3 sequences; 6.3% occur once, and the top ten carry about 4.3%. This sample comprised PBMCs, obtained before TCRalphabeta/CD19-depleted stem cell transplant. The receptors come from a girl less than two years old with combined immunodeficiency, due to receive a stem cell transplant.

This clonotype was recorded at least ten times. The chain recombines TRBV27 with TRBJ2-7, with D tentatively TRBD2 (5 bases). V was pared by 4 bases and J by 7 bases, with 14 bases between. The CDR3 runs to 13 residues. Germline CDR1 and CDR2: MNHEY and SMNVEV (reference sequence). CDR3 bases: TGTGCCAGCAGTTCCCGACTACCATCTGAGCAGTACTTC. This gives the protein CASSSRLPSEQYF.

This clonotype was recorded at least ten times. The chain carries TRBV27 and TRBJ1-5; D is ambiguous. Trimming removed 6 bases from V and 7 bases from J, with 13 bases in between. This CDR3 is 13 amino acids long. CDR1 is MNHEY and CDR2 is SMNVEV in the germline V gene (reference sequence). CDR3 bases: TGTGCCAGCAGCGGTCTGGCTGGGCAGCCCCAGCATTTT. Translating it yields CASSGLAGQPQHF.

This clonotype was counted many times. The gene calls are TRBV20-1 and TRBJ1-1; D not resolved. This CDR3 comprises 15 residues. With 3 bases removed from V and 3 bases from J, the gap between germline ends came to 17 bases. The germline V gene encodes CDR1 DFQATT and CDR2 SNEGSKA (reference sequence). CDR3 residues: CSASPAVGRDTEAFF. The CDR3 DNA reads as TGCAGTGCTAGTCCTGCAGTCGGCCGGGACACTGAAGCTTTCTTT.

There are a few counts of this clonotype. This chain uses TRBV4-3 with TRBJ2-7, with D possibly being TRBD1 or TRBD2 (5 bases each). The V gene's germline CDR1 is LGHNA and CDR2 YSLEER. This CDR3 has 13 residues. With 1 base removed from V and 13 bases from J, the gap between germline ends came to 17 bases. The CDR3 is CASSQGPGSGCYF. Here the CDR3 DNA reads TGCGCCAGCAGCCAAGGCCCGGGGTCAGGGTGTTACTTC.

This clonotype has only a few counts. The chain couples TRBV6-5 to TRBJ2-1; D is ambiguous. Germline-derived CDR1 and CDR2 are MNHEY and SVGAGI. The CDR3 is 16 amino acids. V lost 2 bases and J 5 bases, leaving 16 bases between the germline ends. The CDR3 region is CASSYRPRWSDNEQFF. The CDR3 DNA reads as TGTGCCAGCAGTTACCGTCCGAGATGGTCTGACAATGAGCAGTTCTTC.

This clonotype was counted at least ten times. The chain joins TRBV7-9 to TRBJ2-1; 7 bases are shared with TRBD2. The V segment lost 1 base and the J segment 0 bases; nucleotides outside the gene matches: 15. CDR1 SEHNR and CDR2 FQNEAQ come from the germline V gene (reference sequence). The CDR3 totals 20 residues. The CDR3 sequence: CASSLGLGRESGDSYNEQFF. In DNA, the CDR3 is TGTGCCAGCAGCTTAGGCCTGGGCAGGGAGAGCGGGGACTCCTACAATGAGCAGTTCTTC.

This clonotype was seen a few times. The chain uses TRBV6-1 and TRBJ2-1, with D possibly matching TRBD2 (6 bases). With 7 bases removed from V and 7 bases from J, the gap between germline ends came to 20 bases. From germline, CDR1 is MNHNS and CDR2 SASEGT. This CDR3 contains 15 residues. Here the CDR3 DNA reads TGTGCCAGCACTCCCGACGAGGGCCGGGGGAATGAGCAGTTCTTC. Amino acid sequence: CASTPDEGRGNEQFF.

This clonotype appeared many times. The chain couples TRBV9 to TRBJ2-3; 8 nucleotides align to TRBD2. The CDR3 is 15 amino acids. Germline assignment: CDR1 SGDLS and CDR2 YYNGEE. The J segment lost 2 bases and the V segment lost 4 bases, leaving 6 bases of the junction unmatched. The DNA of the CDR3 is TGTGCCAGCAGCCGAGCGGGGGTTAACACAGATACGCAGTATTTT. Residues: CASSRAGVNTDTQYF.

This clonotype appeared many times. The chain uses TRBV5-1 and TRBJ2-7; tentative D call: TRBD1 (6 bases). Germline-derived CDR1 and CDR2 are SGHRS and YFSETQ. This CDR3 is built from 15 residues. V was shortened by 3 bases and J by 5 bases, with 18 bases between the two germline ends. The CDR3 sequence: CASSSRLGAEDEQYF. Here the CDR3 DNA reads TGCGCCAGCAGCTCAAGGCTGGGGGCGGAGGACGAGCAGTACTTC.

This clonotype has a handful of counts. The genes are TRBV19 and TRBJ2-7; D is perhaps TRBD1 or TRBD2 (5 bases each). Trimming stripped 5 bases from V and 3 bases from J, with 14 bases between. Looked up from germline, CDR1 is LNHDA and CDR2 is SQIVND (reference sequence). The CDR3 has 14 residues. The CDR3 reads CASSPTLRGYEQYF. In DNA, the CDR3 is TGTGCCAGTAGTCCAACCTTGAGGGGCTACGAGCAGTACTTC.

This clonotype was recorded at least ten times. The chain is built from TRBV12-5 and TRBJ1-2; D is uncertain. The V and J ends lost 5 bases and 6 bases respectively, with 13 bases between them. Germline V gene sequence: CDR1 LGHNT, CDR2 FRNRAP. CDR3 size: 13 residues. The CDR3 nucleotides read TGTGCTAGTGGTCCAGACACAGCGGATGGCTACACCTTC. Its protein product is CASGPDTADGYTF.

This clonotype was picked up many times. V gene TRBV28 combines with J gene TRBJ1-2; D ambiguous. Germline CDR1 MDHEN, CDR2 SYDVKM. V lost 6 bases and J 0 bases, leaving 11 bases between the germline ends. The CDR3 totals 14 residues. The CDR3, as DNA: TGTGCCAGCAGCCTAGAAGGAGCTAACTATGGCTACACCTTC. It codes for CASSLEGANYGYTF.

Many counts were recorded for this clonotype. The CDR3 loop reads CASSLAPPGNQPQHF. CDR3 coding DNA: TGTGCCAGCAGCTTGGCCCCTCCTGGCAATCAGCCCCAGCATTTT. This chain connects TRBV5-8 to TRBJ1-5; D unclear. Trimming left V 0 bases short and J 2 bases short, with 9 bases between. This CDR3 comprises 15 residues. The germline gives CDR1 SGHTS, CDR2 YDEGEE.

This clonotype showed up many times. The chain has TRBV29-1 and TRBJ2-1; no clear D. CDR1 is SQVTM, CDR2 ANQGSEA, per germline. This CDR3 is built from 12 residues. The V and J ends lost 4 bases and 4 bases respectively, with 8 bases between them. The CDR3 nucleotides are TGCAGCGTTGGTCCCGGATACAATGAGCAGTTCTTC. Residues: CSVGPGYNEQFF.

There are many counts of this clonotype. The V and J genes are TRBV7-3 and TRBJ2-7; no firm D call. CDR3 length: 11 residues. V lost 0 bases and J 6 bases, leaving 3 bases between the germline ends. Per the germline V gene, CDR1 is SGHTA and CDR2 is FQGTGA. CDR3 sequence: CASSLTGEQYF. CDR3 bases: TGTGCCAGCAGCTTAACGGGCGAGCAGTACTTC.

This clonotype was counted at least ten times. The CDR3 nucleotides read TGCAGTGCTAGCCCCTACAATGAGCAGTTCTTC. It is translated as CSASPYNEQFF. The chain employs TRBV20-1 and TRBJ2-1; D gene ambiguous. V lost 3 bases and J 2 bases, leaving 2 bases between the germline ends. The CDR3 length is 11 residues. CDR1 and CDR2 from the germline V gene are DFQATT and SNEGSKA (reference sequence).

This clonotype was seen ten or more times. V and J are TRBV11-3 and TRBJ2-1, with a weak D call TRBD1 (5 bases). The CDR3 totals 16 residues. V was cut by 4 bases and J by 0 bases, with 13 bases left in between. Germline assignment: CDR1 SGHNT and CDR2 YENEEA. The CDR3 DNA reads as TGTGCCAGCAGCTCCAACAGGTACAGCTCCTACAATGAGCAGTTCTTC. This translates into CASSSNRYSSYNEQFF.

The chain couples TRBV6-2 or TRBV6-3 to TRBJ2-5, with TRBD1 identical over 7 bases. Trimming at V came to 5 bases and at J to 3 bases, leaving 6 bases not matched to a gene. The CDR3 consists of 14 residues. The germline gives CDR1 MNHEY, CDR2 SVGEGT. The CDR3 coding sequence is TGTGCCAGCAGTATGGATACAGGGGAAGAGACCCAGTACTTC. Its protein is CASSMDTGEETQYF.

This clonotype was observed at least ten times. The genes are TRBV5-1 and TRBJ2-2, with 8 bases lining up with TRBD2. This CDR3 region has 20 residues. The V gene end was trimmed by 1 base and the J gene end by 0 bases; junction bases not matched to a gene: 14. CDR1 and CDR2 from the germline V gene are SGHRS and YFSETQ. The DNA of the CDR3 is TGCGCCAGCAGCTTGTATGTGCTAGCGGGCGGAAATCCGAACACCGGGGAGCTGTTTTTT. Translating gives CASSLYVLAGGNPNTGELFF. Together with reference TRBV5-1 and TRBJ2-2, the CDR3 gives the full variable domain: KAGVTQTPRYLIKTRGQQVTLSCSPISGHRSVSWYQQTPGQGLQFLFEYFSETQRNKGNFPGRFSGRQFSNSRSEMNVSTLELGDSALYLCASSLYVLAGGNPNTGELFFGEGSRLTVL.

This clonotype was detected ten times or more. The chain joins TRBV4-3 to TRBJ2-3, with D possibly matching TRBD1 (5 bases). Germline CDR1 LGHNA, CDR2 YSLEER. The ends were cut back, 1 base at V and 4 bases at J, with 15 bases in the middle. The CDR3 has 16 amino acids. The CDR3 sequence: CASSQVSSDISDTQYF. DNA for the CDR3: TGCGCCAGCAGCCAAGTTTCCTCGGACATTTCAGATACGCAGTATTTT.

This clonotype has at least ten counts. The V gene is TRBV5-1, the J gene TRBJ2-1, with D uncertain. Germline V gene data show CDR1 as SGHRS and CDR2 as YFSETQ. The V end lost 0 bases, the J end lost 8 bases, and 9 bases lay between the germline ends. The CDR3 consists of 13 residues. The CDR3 coding sequence is TGCGCCAGCAGCTTGGAGGCACCCGATGAGCAGTTCTTC. The encoded protein is CASSLEAPDEQFF.

This clonotype was observed many times. The chain uses TRBV12-3 or TRBV12-4 and TRBJ2-3; possibly TRBD1 for D (5 bases). This CDR3 contains 17 residues. V was pared by 3 bases and J by 0 bases, with 16 bases between. DNA of the CDR3: TGTGCCAGCAGTTTGGATCATGACAGTTTTAGCACAGATACGCAGTATTTT. Its translation is CASSLDHDSFSTDTQYF.

This clonotype was counted many times. The chain joins TRBV29-1 to TRBJ2-7; no clear D. With 4 bases removed from V and 3 bases from J, the gap between germline ends came to 16 bases. CDR3 length equals 14 residues. Germline values: CDR1 SQVTM, CDR2 ANQGSEA. The CDR3 spells CSVVKGFGFYEQYF. The CDR3 DNA reads as TGCAGCGTTGTAAAGGGTTTTGGCTTCTACGAGCAGTACTTC.

This clonotype has at least ten counts. The gene calls are TRBV7-2 and TRBJ1-1; 7 bases line up with TRBD1. There are 14 residues in the CDR3. Unmatched junction bases numbered 9, after V lost 5 bases and J lost 6 bases. Looked up from germline, CDR1 is SGHTA and CDR2 is FQGNSA. The DNA of the CDR3 is TGTGCCAGCAGCCCCGAGACAGGGCGGGCTGAAGCTTTCTTT. Protein sequence: CASSPETGRAEAFF.

This clonotype was seen ten or more times. The chain is built from TRBV7-9 and TRBJ1-5, with no clear D. The ends were cut back, 3 bases at V and 8 bases at J, with 8 bases in the middle. Germline lookup yields CDR1 SEHNR and CDR2 FQNEAQ (reference sequence). The CDR3 consists of 12 residues. CDR3 amino acids: CASSFSNKPQHF. CDR3 DNA: TGTGCCAGCAGCTTTTCGAATAAGCCCCAGCATTTT.

The sample holds many counts of this clonotype. The V and J genes are TRBV24-1 and TRBJ2-1; D is tentatively TRBD1 or TRBD2 (7 bases each). The ends were cut back, 2 bases at V and 6 bases at J, with 16 bases in the middle. In germline, CDR1 is KGHDR, CDR2 SFDVKD. The CDR3 runs to 16 residues. CDR3 sequence reads: CATSDSGGENSNEQFF. CDR3 nucleotides: TGTGCCACCAGTGATTCAGGGGGGGAAAATTCCAATGAGCAGTTCTTC.

This clonotype was seen repeatedly, ten times or more. V gene TRBV7-9 combines with J gene TRBJ2-7; D may be TRBD1 or TRBD2 (6 bases each). This CDR3 is built from 14 residues. Germline V gene data show CDR1 as SEHNR and CDR2 as FQNEAQ (reference sequence). Trimming removed 2 bases from V and 2 bases from J, with 10 bases in between. CDR3 amino acids: CASSLLGGPYEQYF. CDR3 bases: TGTGCCAGCAGCTTATTGGGGGGCCCCTACGAGCAGTACTTC.

V and J are TRBV11-2 and TRBJ2-3, with 9 bases that match TRBD2. The germline V gene has CDR1 SGHAT and CDR2 FQNNGV. J lost 3 bases, V lost 1 base, and 20 bases had no gene match. The CDR3 covers 21 residues. The CDR3 DNA follows: TGTGCCAGCAGCTTAGTTTACTCCCCCTGGGGTAGCGGGAGTGTAACAGATACGCAGTATTTT. Protein sequence: CASSLVYSPWGSGSVTDTQYF.